Shown below are 7 T cell receptor beta chains from a single sample sequenced in a study of cytomegalovirus exposure and HLA in healthy donors. Use of 60 Vbeta and 13 Jbeta primers characterized the PCR. Only in-frame clones appear in the TCRdb table, and some are missing; sequencing was by immunoSEQ multiplex PCR. The sample includes about 73,000 clones, about two thirds seen only once; the top ten take less than 8%. Sequences were obtained from PBMCs. The receptors stem from a woman aged 45 to 65 in good health and CMV-seropositive.

V and J are TRBV19 and TRBJ2-4; no reliable D call. The CDR3 spans 13 residues. The germline CDR1 and CDR2 sequences are LNHDA and SQIVND (reference sequence). With 4 bases removed from V and 4 bases from J, the gap between germline ends came to 8 bases. The CDR3 protein is CASSTTPKNIQYF. In DNA, the CDR3 is TGTGCCAGTAGTACGACTCCGAAAAACATTCAGTACTTC.

The chain recombines TRBV27 with TRBJ2-5, with D tentatively TRBD1 (6 bases). The J call may be mistaken, given a closer DNA end match to TRBJ2-7. The CDR3 loop spans 12 amino acids. The V gene's germline CDR1 is MNHEY and CDR2 SMNVEV (reference sequence). The CDR3 is CASSPQGYEQYF. DNA for the CDR3: TGTGCCAGCAGTCCACAGGGCTACGAGCAGTACTTC.

CDR3 in amino acids: CASSATVQETQYF. CDR3 DNA: TGCGCCAGCAGTGCGACTGTACAAGAGACCCAGTACTTC. The chain recombines TRBV10-1 with TRBJ2-5; no definite D call. CDR1 is WNHNN, CDR2 SYGVQD, per germline (reference sequence). The CDR3 sequence is 13 residues long. Trimming left V 4 bases short and J 2 bases short, with 8 bases between.

This chain joins TRBV21-1 and TRBJ2-2; the table's D gene call, TRBD2, was not cross checked with the DNA. TRBV21-1 is classified as a pseudogene. CDR3 size: 15 residues. The chain's CDR3 is CASSKEAADTGELFF. Written as DNA, the CDR3 is TGTGCCAGCAGCAAGGAGGCCGCCGACACCGGGGAGCTGTTTTTT.

This sequence joins TRBV9 and TRBJ2-1, with TRBD1 as a possible D gene (5 bases). V gave up 3 bases and J gave up 1 base, with 17 bases separating them. This CDR3 comprises 17 residues. Germline V gene sequence: CDR1 SGDLS, CDR2 YYNGEE. In DNA form, the CDR3 reads TGTGCCAGCAGCGCCCCTCACCAGGGTATTTCCTACAATGAGCAGTTCTTC. Protein sequence: CASSAPHQGISYNEQFF.

V and J are TRBV5-4 and TRBJ1-2; 7 positions agree with TRBD1. This CDR3 comprises 13 residues. CDR1 SGHNT and CDR2 YYREEE come from the germline V gene (reference sequence). V trimming: 3 bases; J trimming: 2 bases; junction bases outside the gene matches: 1. The DNA for the CDR3 is TGTGCCAGCAGCTCGACAGGGAACTATGGCTACACCTTC. This gives the protein CASSSTGNYGYTF.

The chain has TRBV10-3 and TRBJ1-5; D ambiguous. The CDR3 is made up of 14 amino acids. CDR1 is ENHRY and CDR2 is SYGVKD in the germline V gene. V shed 4 bases and J shed 1 base, with 8 bases lying between them. CDR3 in amino acids: CAISAVISNQPQHF. The CDR3 coding sequence is TGTGCCATCAGTGCGGTTATCAGCAATCAGCCCCAGCATTTT.